Below, 29 T cell receptor beta chains from the same sample are listed, as sequenced in a study of cytotoxic CD8 clonotypes in ibrutinib-treated CLL. Measured with immunoSEQ multiplex PCR; TCRdb has only the in-frame clones, and not every one. The profile shows roughly 330,000 clones, 67% of them singletons. The input for sequencing was PBMCs, taken after 36 months of ibrutinib treatment. The receptors derive from a human donor with chronic lymphocytic leukemia.

V usage is TRBV6-1 and J usage is TRBJ2-7; D is unresolved. The CDR3 has 13 amino acids. CDR1 and CDR2 (germline): MNHNS, SASEGT. Trimming cost V 2 bases and J 4 bases, with 9 bases left between them. The CDR3 reads CASSENPSYEQYF. As DNA, the CDR3 is TGTGCCAGCAGTGAAAACCCCTCGTACGAGCAGTACTTC.

This chain links TRBV5-1 with TRBJ1-2; D is unresolved. Germline CDR1 and CDR2: SGHRS and YFSETQ. Deletions cut 2 bases from V and 8 bases from J, with 10 bases between. CDR3 length equals 12 residues. The CDR3 protein is CASSFDDVGYTF. The CDR3 coding sequence is TGCGCCAGCAGCTTCGACGACGTGGGCTACACCTTC. Supplemented by reference TRBV5-1 and TRBJ1-2, the full variable domain reads KAGVTQTPRYLIKTRGQQVTLSCSPISGHRSVSWYQQTPGQGLQFLFEYFSETQRNKGNFPGRFSGRQFSNSRSEMNVSTLELGDSALYLCASSFDDVGYTFGSGTRLTVV.

The V and J genes are TRBV6-5 and TRBJ1-5, with 9 bases fitting TRBD1. The germline gives CDR1 MNHEY, CDR2 SVGAGI. The CDR3 contains 14 residues. J was trimmed by 5 bases and V by 6 bases; bases with no gene match: 5. CDR3: CASSIRTGDQPQHF. The CDR3 nucleotides read TGTGCCAGCAGCATTAGGACAGGGGATCAGCCCCAGCATTTT.

The CDR3 sequence is CASSPPTGTGGNEQFF. The CDR3 DNA sequence: TGTGCCAGCAGCCCCCCAACCGGGACAGGGGGCAATGAGCAGTTCTTC. V usage is TRBV11-2 and J usage is TRBJ2-1, with TRBD1 matching over 11 bases. The CDR3 totals 16 residues. The germline gives CDR1 SGHAT, CDR2 FQNNGV. The V segment lost 5 bases and the J segment 6 bases; nucleotides outside the gene matches: 9.

The V gene is TRBV6-1, the J gene TRBJ1-6, with 7 positions matching TRBD1. Trimming took 7 bases from V and 7 from J; bases not matched to a gene: 10. CDR3 length: 15 residues. The germline V gene encodes CDR1 MNHNS and CDR2 SASEGT. CDR3 in amino acids: CASNTGDRGNSPLHF. In DNA form, the CDR3 reads TGTGCCAGCAATACAGGGGATAGGGGGAATTCACCCCTCCACTTT.

This clone was seen a single time. The chain recombines TRBV23-1 with TRBJ2-7; TRBD1 agrees at 7 bases. TRBV23-1 is an ORF, with its function uncertain. This CDR3 has 13 residues. Losses at the gene ends were 7 bases for V and 2 bases for J; bases not matched to a gene: 5. CDR3 residues: CASTRTGAYEQYF. In nucleotides, the CDR3 is TGCGCCAGCACCCGAACAGGGGCCTACGAGCAGTACTTC.

This clone showed up just a few times. This rearrangement joins TRBV12-5 to TRBJ1-2; 11 bases are shared with TRBD1. V shed 8 bases and J 6 bases; nucleotides not matched to a gene: 8. CDR1 is LGHNT, CDR2 FRNRAP, per germline. The CDR3 spans 14 residues. Here the CDR3 reads CASPPGQGVHGYTF. CDR3 nucleotides: TGTGCTAGTCCCCCGGGACAGGGGGTTCATGGCTACACCTTC.

The chain couples TRBV6-1 to TRBJ1-2; D is undetermined. This CDR3 is built from 11 residues. Trimming pared 6 bases from V and 8 bases from J, leaving 10 bases between. The germline V gene has CDR1 MNHNS and CDR2 SASEGT. CDR3 sequence: CASRSKKGYTF. The CDR3 coding sequence is TGTGCCAGCAGATCTAAGAAGGGCTACACCTTC.

The V call is TRBV7-7, the J call TRBJ2-5; D is perhaps TRBD1 (5 bases). This CDR3 comprises 13 residues. From germline, CDR1 is SSHAT and CDR2 FNYEAQ (reference sequence). V was cut by 3 bases and J by 4 bases, with 9 bases left in between. CDR3 residues: CASSFAGLETQYF. DNA of the CDR3: TGTGCCAGCAGCTTTGCAGGGCTAGAGACCCAGTACTTC.

The chain uses TRBV29-1 and TRBJ1-1; D gene unclear. Germline V gene data show CDR1 as SQVTM and CDR2 as ANQGSEA. The CDR3 spans 11 residues. The V and J ends lost 7 bases and 7 bases respectively, with 13 bases between them. The chain's CDR3 is CSAGHGDEAFF. The CDR3 nucleotides read TGCAGCGCCGGCCATGGGGATGAAGCTTTCTTT. Full variable domain (outside the CDR3, taken from reference TRBV29-1 and TRBJ1-1): SAVISQKPSRDICQRGTSLTIQCQVDSQVTMMFWYRQQPGQSLTLIATANQGSEATYESGFVIDKFPISRPNLTFSTLTVSNMSPEDSSIYLCSAGHGDEAFFGQGTRLTVV.

The chain uses TRBV9 and TRBJ2-7; 7 positions match TRBD1. V gave up 0 bases and J gave up 0 bases; unmatched junction bases: 3. Germline V gene data show CDR1 as SGDLS and CDR2 as YYNGEE. CDR3 length: 15 amino acids. CDR3 loop: CASSVDAGGSYEQYF. DNA for the CDR3: TGTGCCAGCAGCGTAGACGCAGGGGGCTCCTACGAGCAGTACTTC.

V usage is TRBV6-5 and J usage is TRBJ2-7, with D unresolved. Trimming removed 6 bases at V and 2 bases at J, with 17 bases between. The CDR3 length is 15 residues. Germline V gives CDR1 MNHEY, CDR2 SVGAGI. CDR3 protein: CASSPNGGITYEQYF. As DNA, the CDR3 is TGTGCCAGCAGCCCTAACGGTGGGATAACCTACGAGCAGTACTTC.

The rearrangement joins TRBV5-8 to TRBJ1-3; possible D gene TRBD1, 5 bases. The V end was cut by 4 bases, the J end by 1 base, with 12 bases between. The germline CDR1 and CDR2 sequences are SGHTS and YDEGEE. The CDR3 has 15 amino acids. CDR3 amino acids: CASSLGGGSGNTIYF. DNA of the CDR3: TGTGCCAGCAGCCTGGGCGGGGGATCTGGAAACACCATATATTTT.

The rearrangement uses TRBV18 and TRBJ1-2; 9 bases match TRBD1. With V trimmed by 8 bases and J by 4 bases, 11 bases remained unmatched. Germline V gene sequence: CDR1 KGHSH, CDR2 LQKENI. This CDR3 region has 15 residues. The CDR3 DNA is TGTGCCAGCGCCCGGGACAGGGAGCTTACCTATGGCTACACCTTC. Its translation: CASARDRELTYGYTF.

This clone was found a few times. V and J are TRBV15 and TRBJ2-7; D call uncertain. Germline V lookup: CDR1 LNHNV, CDR2 YYDKDF (reference sequence). The CDR3 is 13 amino acids. With 0 bases removed from V and 2 bases from J, the gap between germline ends came to 5 bases. Written as DNA, the CDR3 is TGTGCCACCAGCAGAGATTTCCCCTACGAGCAGTACTTC. This gives the protein CATSRDFPYEQYF.

This clone was seen only a few times. The chain uses TRBV13 and TRBJ2-7; possibly TRBD2 for D (6 bases). CDR1 and CDR2 (germline): PRHDT, FYEKMQ (reference sequence). This CDR3 spans 12 amino acids. V lost 3 bases and J 6 bases, leaving 9 bases between the germline ends. In DNA, the CDR3 is TGTGCCAGCAGCTTCTCGGGAGCCGAGCAGTACTTC. Protein sequence: CASSFSGAEQYF. Using reference TRBV13 and TRBJ2-7 for the parts outside the CDR3, the full variable domain is AAGVIQSPRHLIKEKRETATLKCYPIPRHDTVYWYQQGPGQDPQFLISFYEKMQSDKGSIPDRFSAQQFSDYHSELNMSSLELGDSALYFCASSFSGAEQYFGPGTRLTVT.

The chain employs TRBV10-3 and TRBJ2-6, with TRBD1 identical over 11 bases. Unmatched junction bases numbered 7, after V lost 10 bases and J lost 2 bases. CDR3 size: 16 residues. In germline, CDR1 is ENHRY, CDR2 SYGVKD. CDR3 residues: CATEDRGRAGANVLTF. The CDR3 nucleotides read TGTGCCACCGAGGACAGGGGGCGCGCTGGGGCCAACGTCCTGACTTTC.

The chain recombines TRBV7-9 with TRBJ1-2, with unresolved D. The CDR3 consists of 11 residues. The V and J ends lost 3 bases and 8 bases respectively, with 7 bases between them. Germline CDR1 and CDR2: SEHNR and FQNEAQ (reference sequence). The CDR3 loop is CASSFLGGYTF. The DNA for the CDR3 is TGTGCCAGCAGCTTTCTTGGGGGCTACACCTTC.

The chain employs TRBV4-3 and TRBJ1-1; D is uncertain. Germline V gives CDR1 LGHNA, CDR2 YSLEER. V was trimmed by 3 bases and J by 4 bases, leaving 9 bases between them. The CDR3 extends over 13 amino acids. The CDR3 region has the DNA TGCGCCAGCAGCCAGATCAGGAGCACTGAAGCTTTCTTT. Its translation: CASSQIRSTEAFF.

This clone has only a few counts. V is TRBV4-1 and J is TRBJ2-3, with TRBD1 as a possible D gene (6 bases). The CDR3 is 14 amino acids. Germline V gives CDR1 MGHRA, CDR2 YSYEKL. Trimming took off 4 bases at V and 5 bases at J, with 13 bases between the two ends. CDR3 amino acids: CASSPGRGGDTQYF. The DNA for the CDR3 is TGCGCCAGCAGCCCCGGCAGGGGTGGAGATACGCAGTATTTT.

This sequence joins TRBV7-2 and TRBJ2-1; unclear D gene. The V gene lost 5 bases and the J gene lost 2 bases, with 13 bases spanning the gap. The CDR3 length is 15 residues. Looked up from germline, CDR1 is SGHTA and CDR2 is FQGNSA. The CDR3 nucleotides are TGTGCCAGCAGCGAATACCGCAGGACCTACAATGAGCAGTTCTTC. It specifies CASSEYRRTYNEQFF.

This clone occurred a few times. This sequence joins TRBV19 and TRBJ2-1; D unclear. Germline-derived CDR1 and CDR2 are LNHDA and SQIVND (reference sequence). The V end lost 7 bases, the J end lost 7 bases, and 8 bases lay between the germline ends. The CDR3 sequence is 11 residues long. The CDR3 DNA follows: TGTGCCAGTACAGGCCGAAATGAGCAGTTCTTC. Its protein product is CASTGRNEQFF.

CDR3 sequence: CASSLGRATGELFF. In DNA form, the CDR3 reads TGTGCCAGCAGTTTGGGCAGGGCAACCGGGGAGCTGTTTTTT. This chain joins TRBV27 and TRBJ2-2; perhaps TRBD1 as D (5 bases). The germline V and J ends were trimmed by 3 bases and 5 bases, with 10 bases remaining between them. The CDR3 is 14 amino acids. Germline-derived CDR1 and CDR2 are MNHEY and SMNVEV (reference sequence).

V gene TRBV13 combines with J gene TRBJ2-2; D not resolved. Germline-derived CDR1 and CDR2 are PRHDT and FYEKMQ (reference sequence). This CDR3 region has 17 residues. V shed 1 base and J shed 1 base, with 13 bases lying between them. The CDR3 spells CASSLAEGFLNTGELFF. The CDR3 DNA is TGTGCCAGCAGCTTAGCGGAAGGGTTTCTGAACACCGGGGAGCTGTTTTTT.

This clone was seen once. V is TRBV7-8 and J is TRBJ2-1; 10 bases are shared with TRBD2. This CDR3 comprises 15 residues. CDR1 and CDR2 (germline): SGHVS, FQNEAQ. The V gene end was trimmed by 1 base and the J gene end by 3 bases; junction bases not matched to a gene: 0. The CDR3 reads CASSLVAGGYNEQFF. In DNA form, the CDR3 reads TGTGCCAGCAGCTTAGTAGCGGGAGGCTACAATGAGCAGTTCTTC.

This clone turned up a few times. This chain joins TRBV18 and TRBJ2-7; TRBD1 agrees at 9 bases. The CDR3 is made up of 13 amino acids. In germline, CDR1 is KGHSH, CDR2 LQKENI. V lost 4 bases and J lost 3; bases outside the gene matches: 1. CDR3: CASSQGQGYEQYF. CDR3 DNA sequence: TGTGCCAGCTCACAGGGACAGGGCTACGAGCAGTACTTC.

The rearrangement uses TRBV28 and TRBJ1-2; TRBD1 matches at 8 bases. The CDR3 has 15 residues. Germline lookup yields CDR1 MDHEN and CDR2 SYDVKM. J gave up 2 bases and V 7 bases, and 9 bases lay outside the gene matches. CDR3 bases: TGTGCCAGCAAATACCAGGGGGCCACAAACTATGGCTACACCTTC. It specifies CASKYQGATNYGYTF.

CDR3 bases: TGTGCAAGTCGCTCGCCAAACTATGGCTACACCTTC. This encodes CASRSPNYGYTF. The chain uses TRBV12-2 and TRBJ1-2. TRBV12-2 is given as a pseudogene. The CDR3 runs 12 residues.

This clone showed up just once. This sequence joins TRBV5-1 and TRBJ1-1, with 7 bases fitting TRBD1. J was trimmed by 5 bases and V by 1 base; bases with no gene match: 8. This CDR3 is built from 15 residues. Per germline, CDR1 SGHRS and CDR2 YFSETQ. In DNA, the CDR3 is TGCGCCAGCAGCTTGAACAGGGGCTACGGGACTGAAGCTTTCTTT. It translates to CASSLNRGYGTEAFF.